The 7 T cell receptor beta chains reported below all come from one sample, sequenced in a study of T cells in Graves' hyperthyroidism and ophthalmopathy. RNA transcripts yielded amplified TCR beta CDR3 regions. In the first-round RT-PCR of the TCR CDR3, the HTBI primer set was used. TCRdb itself ran the multiplex PCR reads through MiXCR, one entry per CDR3 protein. The data hold over 450,000 distinct CDR3 sequences, with roughly 17% observed a single time. Sequencing input: blood. The receptors were sampled from a woman between 18 and 29 years old with Graves' ophthalmopathy.

The CDR3 sequence: CASRDNTHSYEQYF. In DNA form, the CDR3 reads TGTGCCAGCAGGGACAACACACACTCCTACGAGCAGTACTTC. This chain uses TRBV3-1 with TRBJ2-7; D might be TRBD1 (5 bases). This CDR3 contains 14 residues. Trimming cost V 6 bases and J 0 bases, with 12 bases left between them. In germline, CDR1 is LGHDT, CDR2 YNNKEL (reference sequence).

The sample holds many counts of this clonotype. This sequence joins TRBV7-2 and TRBJ2-3; 11 bases fit TRBD1. The CDR3 covers 15 residues. With 4 bases clipped from V and 4 bases from J, the junction kept 4 bases outside the gene matches. Germline-derived CDR1 and CDR2 are SGHTA and FQGNSA. The CDR3 DNA is TGTGCCAGCAGCTCGGGACAGGGGGTAGCAGATACGCAGTATTTT. It specifies CASSSGQGVADTQYF.

This clonotype was picked up many times. The V and J genes are TRBV20-1 and TRBJ1-1; 11 bases align to TRBD1. With 5 bases clipped from V and 1 base from J, the junction kept 12 bases outside the gene matches. The CDR3 spans 17 residues. CDR1 DFQATT and CDR2 SNEGSKA come from the germline V gene (reference sequence). The CDR3 is CSAEGQGAVSANTEAFF. DNA of the CDR3: TGCAGTGCTGAAGGACAGGGGGCTGTGTCCGCGAACACTGAAGCTTTCTTT.

J is TRBJ2-2 and V is TRBV20-1, with TRBD1 as a possible D gene (6 bases). The CDR3 has 14 residues. Germline CDR1 and CDR2: DFQATT and SNEGSKA (reference sequence). V lost 5 bases to trimming and J lost 6 bases, with 16 bases between them. The CDR3 DNA is TGCAGTGCTGTAACAGGGCTTTTCCCCGGGGAGCTGTTTTTT. Translation gives CSAVTGLFPGELFF.

The sample holds a few counts of this clonotype. The J gene is TRBJ2-6, the V gene TRBV6-1; no clear D. Looked up from germline, CDR1 is MNHNS and CDR2 is SASEGT. CDR3 length: 15 residues. With 9 bases removed from V and 4 bases from J, the gap between germline ends came to 16 bases. This CDR3 reads CASSQTLTGANVLTF. In DNA, the CDR3 is TGTGCCAGTTCTCAGACTTTGACCGGGGCCAACGTCCTGACTTTC.

In this sample, this clonotype turned up many times. V gene TRBV7-6 combines with J gene TRBJ1-2, with a tentative D call TRBD1 (5 bases). V lost 5 bases, J lost 6 bases, and 22 bases lay in between. Germline loops: CDR1 SGHVS, CDR2 FNYEAQ. This CDR3 spans 16 amino acids. CDR3 DNA sequence: TGTGCCAGCAGCGAAAACGAACTCGGACAACCCCATGGCTACACCTTC. Its protein product is CASSENELGQPHGYTF. The full variable domain, completed using reference TRBV7-6 and TRBJ1-2, is GAGVSQSPRYKVTKRGQDVALRCDPISGHVSLYWYRQALGQGPEFLTYFNYEAQQDKSGLPNDRFSAERPEGSISTLTIQRTEQRDSAMYRCASSENELGQPHGYTFGSGTRLTVV.

Ten or more counts support this clonotype. The chain uses TRBV2 and TRBJ2-1; D gene unclear. Per the germline V gene, CDR1 is SNHLY and CDR2 is FYNNEI. Trimming took 7 bases from V and 5 from J, leaving 6 bases between them. The CDR3 covers 11 residues. The chain's CDR3 is CASTVDNEQFF. The CDR3 DNA follows: TGTGCCAGCACCGTTGACAATGAGCAGTTCTTC.